This TCR beta chain was sequenced during a study of T cell repertoires in cytomegalovirus infection. At the level of the study: CMV epitopes used comprised recently identified HLA-C-restricted ones and well-studied HLA-B-restricted ones. It was the public TCR beta signatures that indicated both CMV infection and matching HLA type.

The germline V gene has CDR1 MNHGY and CDR2 SAAAGT. This CDR3 has 15 residues. Trimming pared 2 bases from V and 0 bases from J, leaving 11 bases between. TCRdb used MiXCR to reprocess the reads, holding one entry per CDR3 protein. The data show 700,000 to 850,000 distinct CDR3 sequences, 30% to 35% seen once. Regarding the study as a whole: Ex vivo, HLA-C-restricted CMV-specific TCR beta clonotypes prevailed over the rest of the response. Carriers of CMV plus the relevant HLA were identified by cumulative public TCR beta family frequency.

Remarks on this clonotype: Its antigen is undetermined.

This sequence joins TRBV6-8 and TRBJ2-7; D uncertain. The receptor was derived from a human donor in good health (CMV status not recorded). Some clones in this sample may be carry-over from other donors' samples. Sequences were derived from cultured CD8+ T cells from PBMCs, sampled from culture after CMV antigen stimulation. The CDR3 loop is CASSYSDLSSYEQYF. The CDR3 DNA follows: TGTGCCAGCAGTTACAGCGACCTGAGCTCCTACGAGCAGTACTTC.